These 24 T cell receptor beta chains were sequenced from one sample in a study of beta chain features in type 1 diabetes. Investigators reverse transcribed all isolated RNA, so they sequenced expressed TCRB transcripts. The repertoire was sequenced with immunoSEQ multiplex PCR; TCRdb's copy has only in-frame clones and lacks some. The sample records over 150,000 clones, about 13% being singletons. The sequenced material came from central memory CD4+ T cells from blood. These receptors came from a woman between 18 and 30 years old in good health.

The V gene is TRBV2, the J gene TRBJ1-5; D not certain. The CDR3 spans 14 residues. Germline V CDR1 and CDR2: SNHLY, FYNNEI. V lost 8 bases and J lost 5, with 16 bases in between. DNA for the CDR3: TGTGCCAGCCGCCGCGAGGTGTCGGATCAGCCCCAGCATTTT. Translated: CASRREVSDQPQHF.

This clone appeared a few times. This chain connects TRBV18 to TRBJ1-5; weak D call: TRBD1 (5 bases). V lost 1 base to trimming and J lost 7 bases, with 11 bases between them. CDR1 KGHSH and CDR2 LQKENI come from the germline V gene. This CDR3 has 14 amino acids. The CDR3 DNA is TGTGCCAGCTCACCACTTGCGGGGGAACAGCCCCAGCATTTT. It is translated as CASSPLAGEQPQHF.

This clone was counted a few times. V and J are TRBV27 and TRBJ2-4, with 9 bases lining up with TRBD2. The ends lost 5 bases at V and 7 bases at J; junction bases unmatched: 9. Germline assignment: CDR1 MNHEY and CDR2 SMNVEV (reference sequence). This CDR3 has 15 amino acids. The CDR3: CASSPPGLAGNIQYF. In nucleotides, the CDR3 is TGTGCCAGCAGTCCACCGGGACTAGCAGGGAACATTCAGTACTTC.

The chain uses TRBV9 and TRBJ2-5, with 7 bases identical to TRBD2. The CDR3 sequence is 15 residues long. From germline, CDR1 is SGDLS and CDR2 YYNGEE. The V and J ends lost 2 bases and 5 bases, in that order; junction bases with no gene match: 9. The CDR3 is CASSVRGEGSETQYF. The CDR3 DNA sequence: TGTGCCAGCAGCGTTCGAGGGGAGGGAAGCGAGACCCAGTACTTC. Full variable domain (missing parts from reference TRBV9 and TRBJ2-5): DSGVTQTPKHLITATGQRVTLRCSPRSGDLSVYWYQQSLDQGLQFLIQYYNGEERAKGNILERFSAQQFPDLHSELNLSSLELGDSALYFCASSVRGEGSETQYFGPGTRLLVL.

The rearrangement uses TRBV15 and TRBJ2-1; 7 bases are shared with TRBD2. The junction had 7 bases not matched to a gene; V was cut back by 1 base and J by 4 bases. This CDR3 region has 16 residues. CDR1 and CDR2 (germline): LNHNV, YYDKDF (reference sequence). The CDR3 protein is CATSRGGTIGYNEQFF. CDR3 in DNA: TGTGCCACCAGCAGAGGTGGGACTATCGGTTACAATGAGCAGTTCTTC.

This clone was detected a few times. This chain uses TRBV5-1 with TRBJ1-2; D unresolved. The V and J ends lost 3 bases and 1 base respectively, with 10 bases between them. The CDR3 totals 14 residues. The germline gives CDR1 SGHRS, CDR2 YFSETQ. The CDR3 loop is CASSSQTGNYGYTF. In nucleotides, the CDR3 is TGCGCCAGCAGCTCCCAGACTGGTAACTATGGCTACACCTTC.

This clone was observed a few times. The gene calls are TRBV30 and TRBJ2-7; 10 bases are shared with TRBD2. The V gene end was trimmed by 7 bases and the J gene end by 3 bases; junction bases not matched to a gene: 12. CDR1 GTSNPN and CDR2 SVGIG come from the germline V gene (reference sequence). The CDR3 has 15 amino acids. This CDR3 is CASKGSLAGFYEQYF. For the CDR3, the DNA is TGTGCCTCCAAAGGGTCACTAGCGGGATTCTACGAGCAGTACTTC.

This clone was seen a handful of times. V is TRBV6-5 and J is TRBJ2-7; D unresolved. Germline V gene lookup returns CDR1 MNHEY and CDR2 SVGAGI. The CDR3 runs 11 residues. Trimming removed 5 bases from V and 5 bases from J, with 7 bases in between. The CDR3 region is CASSQRNEQYF. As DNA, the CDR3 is TGTGCCAGCAGTCAGAGGAACGAGCAGTACTTC.

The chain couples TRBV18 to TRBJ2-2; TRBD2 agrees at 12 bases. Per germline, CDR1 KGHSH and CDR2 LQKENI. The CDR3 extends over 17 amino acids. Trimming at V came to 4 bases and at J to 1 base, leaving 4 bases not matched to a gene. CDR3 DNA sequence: TGTGCCAGCTCACGACCGGGACTAGCGGGGAACACCGGGGAGCTGTTTTTT. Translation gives CASSRPGLAGNTGELFF.

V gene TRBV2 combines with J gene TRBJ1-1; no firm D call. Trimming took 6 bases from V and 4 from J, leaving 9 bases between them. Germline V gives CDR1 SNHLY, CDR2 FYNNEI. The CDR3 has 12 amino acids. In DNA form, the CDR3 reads TGTGCCAGCAGGAGCTACGGCACTGAAGCTTTCTTT. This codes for CASRSYGTEAFF. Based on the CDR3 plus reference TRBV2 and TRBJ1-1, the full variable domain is EPEVTQTPSHQVTQMGQEVILRCVPISNHLYFYWYRQILGQKVEFLVSFYNNEISEKSEIFDDQFSVERPDGSNFTLKIRSTKLEDSAMYFCASRSYGTEAFFGQGTRLTVV.

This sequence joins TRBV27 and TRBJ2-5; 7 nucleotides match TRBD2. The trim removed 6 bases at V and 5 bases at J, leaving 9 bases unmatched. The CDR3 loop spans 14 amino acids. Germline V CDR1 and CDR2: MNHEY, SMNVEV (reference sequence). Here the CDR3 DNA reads TGTGCCAGCAGCCCCCGACTAGCCACGGAGACCCAGTACTTC. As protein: CASSPRLATETQYF.

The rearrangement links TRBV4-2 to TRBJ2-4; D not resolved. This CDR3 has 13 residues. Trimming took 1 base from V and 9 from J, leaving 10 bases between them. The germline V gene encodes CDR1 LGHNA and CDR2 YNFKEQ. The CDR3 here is CASSQGREAIQYF. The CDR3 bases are TGTGCCAGCAGCCAAGGGCGAGAGGCCATTCAGTACTTC.

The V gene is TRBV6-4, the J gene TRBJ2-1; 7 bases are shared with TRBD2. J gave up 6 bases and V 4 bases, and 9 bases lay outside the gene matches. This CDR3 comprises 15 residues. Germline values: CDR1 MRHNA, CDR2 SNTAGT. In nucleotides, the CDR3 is TGTGCCAGCAGTGGGGAGGCGGGAGCTGTCAATGAGCAGTTCTTC. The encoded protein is CASSGEAGAVNEQFF.

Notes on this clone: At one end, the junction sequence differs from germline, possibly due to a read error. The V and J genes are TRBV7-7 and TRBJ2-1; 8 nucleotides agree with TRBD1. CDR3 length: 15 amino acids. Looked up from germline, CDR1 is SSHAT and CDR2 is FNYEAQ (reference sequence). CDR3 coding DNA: TGTGCTAGCAGCCCCGGGACAGGAGCCCACAATGAGCAGTTCTTC. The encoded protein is CASSPGTGAHNEQFF. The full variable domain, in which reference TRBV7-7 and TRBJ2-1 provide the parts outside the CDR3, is GAGVSQSPRYKVTKRGQDVTLRCDPISSHATLYWYQQALGQGPEFLTYFNYEAQPDKSGLPSDRFSAERPEGSISTLTIQRTEQRDSAMYRCASSPGTGAHNEQFFGPGTRLTVL.

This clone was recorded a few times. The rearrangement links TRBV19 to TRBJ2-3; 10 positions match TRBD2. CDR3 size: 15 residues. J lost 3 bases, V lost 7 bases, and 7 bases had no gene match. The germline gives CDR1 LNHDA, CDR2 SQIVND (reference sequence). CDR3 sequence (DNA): TGTGCCAGTACTAGCGGGGGTGTTCGGACAGATACGCAGTATTTT. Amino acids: CASTSGGVRTDTQYF.

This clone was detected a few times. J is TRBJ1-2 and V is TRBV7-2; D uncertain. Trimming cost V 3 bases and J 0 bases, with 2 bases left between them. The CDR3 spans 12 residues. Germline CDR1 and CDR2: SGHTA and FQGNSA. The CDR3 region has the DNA TGTGCCAGCAGCTTTACTAACTATGGCTACACCTTC. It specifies CASSFTNYGYTF.

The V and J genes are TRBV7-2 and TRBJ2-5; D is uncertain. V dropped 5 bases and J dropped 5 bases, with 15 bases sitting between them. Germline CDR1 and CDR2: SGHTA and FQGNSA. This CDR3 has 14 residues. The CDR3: CASSPRPAGETQYF. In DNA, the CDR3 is TGTGCCAGCAGCCCGAGGCCAGCCGGGGAGACCCAGTACTTC.

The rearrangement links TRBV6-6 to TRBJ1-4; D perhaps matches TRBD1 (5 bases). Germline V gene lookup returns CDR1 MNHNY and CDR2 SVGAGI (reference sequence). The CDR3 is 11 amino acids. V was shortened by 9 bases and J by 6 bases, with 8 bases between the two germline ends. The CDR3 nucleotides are TGTGCCAGTGGGGCGGATGAAAAACTGTTTTTT. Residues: CASGADEKLFF.

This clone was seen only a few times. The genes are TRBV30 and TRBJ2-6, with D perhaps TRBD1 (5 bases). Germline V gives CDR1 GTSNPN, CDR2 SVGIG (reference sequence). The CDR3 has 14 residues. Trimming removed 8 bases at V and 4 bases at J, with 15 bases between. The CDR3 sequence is CALQKGSGANVLTF. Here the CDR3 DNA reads TGTGCCCTCCAAAAGGGGTCGGGGGCCAACGTCCTGACTTTC.

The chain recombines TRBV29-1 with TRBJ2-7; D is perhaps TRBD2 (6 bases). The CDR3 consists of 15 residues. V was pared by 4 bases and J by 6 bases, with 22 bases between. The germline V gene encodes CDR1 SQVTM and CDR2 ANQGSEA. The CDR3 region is CSVVLAEHILGEQYF. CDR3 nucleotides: TGCAGCGTTGTACTAGCTGAGCATATCCTAGGCGAGCAGTACTTC.

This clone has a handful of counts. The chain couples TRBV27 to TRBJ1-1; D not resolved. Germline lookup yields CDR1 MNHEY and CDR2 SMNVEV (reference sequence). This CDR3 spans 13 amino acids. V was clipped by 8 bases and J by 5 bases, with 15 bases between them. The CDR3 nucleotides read TGTGCCAGCGCCTCCCTGGCGGTGACTGAAGCTTTCTTT. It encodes CASASLAVTEAFF.

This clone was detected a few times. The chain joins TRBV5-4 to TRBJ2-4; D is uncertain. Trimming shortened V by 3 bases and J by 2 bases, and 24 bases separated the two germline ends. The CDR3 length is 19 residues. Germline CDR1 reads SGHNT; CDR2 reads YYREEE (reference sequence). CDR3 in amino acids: CASSYSSVVQALTKNIQYF. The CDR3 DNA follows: TGTGCCAGCAGCTATTCGAGTGTTGTCCAGGCCCTTACCAAAAACATTCAGTACTTC.

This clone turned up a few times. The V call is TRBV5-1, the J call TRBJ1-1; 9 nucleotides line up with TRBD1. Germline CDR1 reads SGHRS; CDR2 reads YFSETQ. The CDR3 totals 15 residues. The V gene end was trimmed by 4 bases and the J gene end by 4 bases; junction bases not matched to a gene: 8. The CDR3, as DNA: TGCGCCAGCAGCGTAACAGGGGGCCTAGGCACTGAAGCTTTCTTT. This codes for CASSVTGGLGTEAFF.

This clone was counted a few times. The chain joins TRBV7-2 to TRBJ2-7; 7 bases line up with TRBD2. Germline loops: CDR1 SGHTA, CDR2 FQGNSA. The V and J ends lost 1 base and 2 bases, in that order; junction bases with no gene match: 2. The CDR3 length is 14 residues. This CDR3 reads CASSLEAGPYEQYF. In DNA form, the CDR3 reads TGTGCCAGCAGCTTAGAAGCGGGACCCTACGAGCAGTACTTC.